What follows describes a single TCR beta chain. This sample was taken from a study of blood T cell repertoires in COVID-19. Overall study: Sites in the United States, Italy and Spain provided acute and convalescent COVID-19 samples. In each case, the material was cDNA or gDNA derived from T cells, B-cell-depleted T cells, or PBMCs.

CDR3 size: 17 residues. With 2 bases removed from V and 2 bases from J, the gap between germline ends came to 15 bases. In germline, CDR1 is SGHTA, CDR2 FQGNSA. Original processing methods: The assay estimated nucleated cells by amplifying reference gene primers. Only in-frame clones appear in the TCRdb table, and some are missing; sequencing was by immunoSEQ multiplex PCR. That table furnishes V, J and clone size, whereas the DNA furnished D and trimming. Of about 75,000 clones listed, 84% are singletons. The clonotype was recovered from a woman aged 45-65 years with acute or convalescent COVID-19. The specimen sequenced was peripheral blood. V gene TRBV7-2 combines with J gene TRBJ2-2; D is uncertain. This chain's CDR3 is CASSLRGRALNTGELFF. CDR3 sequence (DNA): TGTGCCAGCAGCTTACGCGGCCGAGCCCTTAACACCGGGGAGCTGTTTTTT. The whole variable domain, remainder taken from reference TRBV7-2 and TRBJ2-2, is GAGVSQSPSNKVTEKGKDVELRCDPISGHTALYWYRQSLGQGLEFLIYFQGNSAPDKSGLPSDRFSAERTGGSVSTLTIQRTQQEDSAVYLCASSLRGRALNTGELFFGEGSRLTVL.